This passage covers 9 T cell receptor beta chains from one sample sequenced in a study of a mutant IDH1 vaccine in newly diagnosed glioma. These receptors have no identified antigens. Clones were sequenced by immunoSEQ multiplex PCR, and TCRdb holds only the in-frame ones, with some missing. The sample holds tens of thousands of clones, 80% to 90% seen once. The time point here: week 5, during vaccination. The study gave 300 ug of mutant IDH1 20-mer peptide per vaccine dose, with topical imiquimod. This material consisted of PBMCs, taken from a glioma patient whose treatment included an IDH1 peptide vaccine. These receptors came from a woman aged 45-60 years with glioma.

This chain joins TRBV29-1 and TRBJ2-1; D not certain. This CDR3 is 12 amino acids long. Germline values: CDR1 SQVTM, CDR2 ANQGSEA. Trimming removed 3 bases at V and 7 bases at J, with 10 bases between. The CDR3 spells CSVELRVNEQFF. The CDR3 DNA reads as TGCAGCGTTGAGCTTCGAGTTAATGAGCAGTTCTTC.

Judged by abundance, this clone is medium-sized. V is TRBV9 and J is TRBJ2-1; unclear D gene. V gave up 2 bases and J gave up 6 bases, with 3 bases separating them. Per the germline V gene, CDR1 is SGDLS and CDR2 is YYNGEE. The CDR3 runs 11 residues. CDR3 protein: CASSVANEQFF. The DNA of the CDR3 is TGTGCCAGCAGCGTGGCCAATGAGCAGTTCTTC.

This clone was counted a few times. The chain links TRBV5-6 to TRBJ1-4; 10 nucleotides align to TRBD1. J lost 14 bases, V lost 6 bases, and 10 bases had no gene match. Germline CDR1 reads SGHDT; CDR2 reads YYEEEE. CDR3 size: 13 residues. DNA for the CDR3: TGTGCCAGCAACCGACAGGGGGCACGACGCCTGTTTTTT. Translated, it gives CASNRQGARRLFF.

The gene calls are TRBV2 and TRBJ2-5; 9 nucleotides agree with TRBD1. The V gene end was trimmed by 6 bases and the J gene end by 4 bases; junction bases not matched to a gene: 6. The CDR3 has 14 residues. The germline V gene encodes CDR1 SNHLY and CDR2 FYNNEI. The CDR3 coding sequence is TGTGCCAGCAGCGCGACAGGGGGGACAGAGACCCAGTACTTC. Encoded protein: CASSATGGTETQYF.

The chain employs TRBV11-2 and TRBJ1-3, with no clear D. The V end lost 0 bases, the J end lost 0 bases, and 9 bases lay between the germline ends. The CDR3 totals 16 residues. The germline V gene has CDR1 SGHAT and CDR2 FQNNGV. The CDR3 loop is CASSLDGSLSGNTIYF. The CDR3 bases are TGTGCCAGCAGCTTAGATGGGTCCCTCTCTGGAAACACCATATATTTT.

Here the CDR3 DNA reads TGTGCCAGCTCAAGGGGGGGGCGAGAGACCCAGTACTTC. Translation: CASSRGGRETQYF. This chain links TRBV2 with TRBJ2-5, with D possibly matching TRBD2 (7 bases). CDR3 length equals 13 residues. Trimming left V 8 bases short and J 4 bases short, with 14 bases between. The germline V gene encodes CDR1 SNHLY and CDR2 FYNNEI.

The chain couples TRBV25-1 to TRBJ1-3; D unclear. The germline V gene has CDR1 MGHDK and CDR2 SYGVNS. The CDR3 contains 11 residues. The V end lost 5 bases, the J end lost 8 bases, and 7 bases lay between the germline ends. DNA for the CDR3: TGTGCCAGCAGTAGAGTGGACACCATATATTTT. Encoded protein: CASSRVDTIYF.

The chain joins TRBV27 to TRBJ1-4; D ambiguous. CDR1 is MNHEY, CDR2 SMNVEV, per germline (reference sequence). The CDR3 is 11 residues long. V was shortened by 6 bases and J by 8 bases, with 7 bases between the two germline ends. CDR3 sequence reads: CASSPGEKLFF. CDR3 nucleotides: TGTGCCAGCAGCCCTGGGGAAAAACTGTTTTTT.

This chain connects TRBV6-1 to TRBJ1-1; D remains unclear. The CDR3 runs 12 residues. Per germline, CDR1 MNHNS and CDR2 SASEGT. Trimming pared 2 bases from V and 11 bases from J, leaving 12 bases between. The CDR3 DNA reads TGTGCCAGCAGTGAAATAGGGTCTGGGGCTTTCTTT. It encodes CASSEIGSGAFF.